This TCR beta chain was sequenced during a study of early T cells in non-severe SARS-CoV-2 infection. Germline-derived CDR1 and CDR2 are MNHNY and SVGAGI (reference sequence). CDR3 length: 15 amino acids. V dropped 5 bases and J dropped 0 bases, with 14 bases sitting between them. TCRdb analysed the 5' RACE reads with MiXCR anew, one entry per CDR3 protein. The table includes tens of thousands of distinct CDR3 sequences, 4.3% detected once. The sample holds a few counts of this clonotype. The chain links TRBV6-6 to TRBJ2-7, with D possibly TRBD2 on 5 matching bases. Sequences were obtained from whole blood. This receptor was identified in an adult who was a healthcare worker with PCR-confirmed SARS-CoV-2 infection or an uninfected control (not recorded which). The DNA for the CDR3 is TGTGCCAGCAGTGAAGACACTAGGAGCTCCTACGAGCAGTACTTC. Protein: CASSEDTRSSYEQYF.